A selection of T cell receptor beta chains follows, all from one sample in a study of blood T cell repertoires in COVID-19. Using immunoSEQ multiplex PCR, the repertoire was profiled, and TCRdb retains in-frame clones only, with some absent. This sample carries 90,000 to 100,000 clones, about 80% of them seen once, and the ten largest clones take approximately 6.7%. Material: peripheral blood. The receptors here all came from a man aged 55 to 70 with acute or convalescent COVID-19. Both conserved end residues are part of each CDR3. Fields, in order: clone size, V gene, D gene, J gene, CDR3 protein, CDR3 DNA. D genes are given only for firm matches. The listing skips clone size in some rows; elsewhere it reads once, few, many or a size class.

NA,TRBV30,NA,TRBJ1-6,CAWSPGTLNNSPLHF,TGTGCCTGGAGCCCCGGGACATTAAATAATTCACCCCTCCACTTT
NA,TRBV29-1,NA,TRBJ2-5,CSVARLQETQYF,TGCAGCGTTGCCCGACTCCAAGAGACCCAGTACTTC
NA,TRBV5-1,NA,TRBJ1-1,CASSLGTGSWTEAFF,TGCGCCAGCAGCTTGGGTACAGGTTCTTGGACTGAAGCTTTCTTT
NA,TRBV6-5,TRBD1,TRBJ2-7,CASSWALGQYEQYF,TGTGCCAGCAGTTGGGCGTTGGGACAGTACGAGCAGTACTTC
NA,TRBV4-2,NA,TRBJ1-1,CASSQPTEAFF,TGTGCCAGCAGCCAACCTACTGAAGCTTTCTTT
NA,TRBV18,TRBD1,TRBJ2-2,CASSPPGSGGSTGELFF,TGTGCCAGCTCACCACCAGGGTCAGGGGGATCCACCGGGGAGCTGTTTTTT
NA,TRBV5-4,TRBD1,TRBJ2-7,CASSFGQGGEQYF,TGTGCCAGCAGCTTTGGACAGGGTGGCGAGCAGTACTTC
few,TRBV11-2,NA,TRBJ1-4,CASSRTQEKLFF,TGTGCCAGCAGCCGGACACAGGAGAAACTGTTTTTT
NA,TRBV3-1/TRBV3-2,NA,TRBJ2-1,CASSQTRFSYNEQFF,TGTGCCAGCAGCCAGACTAGATTCTCCTACAATGAGCAGTTCTTC
NA,TRBV5-1,TRBD1,TRBJ2-7,CASSGTGGNSYEQYF,TGCGCCAGCAGCGGGACAGGGGGCAACTCCTACGAGCAGTACTTC
NA,TRBV6-5,TRBD1,TRBJ1-6,CASSYGTEINSPLHF,TGTGCCAGCAGTTACGGGACAGAAATTAATTCACCCCTCCACTTT
NA,TRBV6-5,NA,TRBJ2-7,CASSSLSAVGYEQYF,TGTGCCAGCAGTTCTCTCTCCGCGGTTGGGTACGAGCAGTACTTC
NA,TRBV11-2,NA,TRBJ2-3,CASSLEDNTDTQYF,TGTGCCAGCAGCTTAGAGGACAACACAGATACGCAGTATTTT
NA,TRBV6-2/TRBV6-3,TRBD2,TRBJ2-7,CASSYSPAGDYEQYF,TGTGCCAGCAGTTACTCCCCTGCGGGGGACTACGAGCAGTACTTC
NA,TRBV29-1,TRBD1,TRBJ2-5,CMSVDRGGETQYF,TGCATGAGCGTGGACAGGGGTGGGGAGACCCAGTACTTC
once,TRBV11-2,TRBD2,TRBJ2-3,CASTPLAVSTDTQYF,TGTGCCAGCACCCCACTAGCGGTTAGCACAGATACGCAGTATTTT
NA,TRBV6-5,TRBD1,TRBJ1-5,CASSYSGQGKGPQHF,TGTGCCAGCAGTTACTCGGGACAGGGGAAGGGGCCCCAGCATTTT
NA,TRBV10-3,TRBD1,TRBJ1-2,CAISENRDSYGYTF,TGTGCCATCAGTGAGAACCGGGACAGCTATGGCTACACCTTC
NA,TRBV2,NA,TRBJ2-7,CASSGGAYEQYF,TGTGCCAGCAGTGGAGGTGCCTACGAGCAGTACTTC
NA,TRBV3-1/TRBV3-2,TRBD1,TRBJ1-1,CASSLGQGATEAFF,TGTGCCAGCAGTCTGGGGCAGGGGGCCACTGAAGCTTTCTTT
once,TRBV18,NA,TRBJ2-1,CASSPRWSGSVVNEQFF,TGTGCCAGCTCACCACGGTGGTCAGGGTCGGTTGTGAATGAGCAGTTCTTC
NA,TRBV19,NA,TRBJ1-2,CASTRTVRLYGYTF,TGTGCCAGTACCCGGACAGTGCGCCTCTATGGCTACACCTTC
NA,TRBV20-1,NA,TRBJ2-1,CSARDIVEQFF,TGCAGTGCTAGAGATATAGTTGAGCAGTTCTTC
NA,TRBV12-3/TRBV12-4,NA,TRBJ1-1,CASSPNLNTEAFF,TGTGCCAGCAGTCCCAATTTGAACACTGAAGCTTTCTTT
NA,TRBV6-2/TRBV6-3,NA,TRBJ1-6,CASSYIRSSYNSPLHF,TGTGCCAGCAGTTACATCCGGAGCTCCTATAATTCACCCCTCCACTTT
NA,TRBV10-3,TRBD2,TRBJ2-7,CAISERLAGAGEQYF,TGTGCCATCAGTGAGAGACTAGCGGGGGCGGGGGAGCAGTACTTC
NA,TRBV25-1,TRBD1,TRBJ2-7,CASDTSGQASTYEQYF,TGTGCCAGCGATACTTCGGGACAGGCGAGTACCTACGAGCAGTACTTC
few,TRBV7-2,TRBD1,TRBJ1-2,CASSSDREDGYTF,TGTGCCAGCAGCTCTGACAGGGAAGACGGCTACACCTTC
NA,TRBV9,TRBD1,TRBJ1-4,CASKGTGAGKLFF,TGTGCCAGCAAGGGGACAGGGGCGGGAAAACTGTTTTTT
NA,TRBV4-1,NA,TRBJ2-7,CASSQVGGEQYF,TGCGCCAGCAGCCAAGTCGGGGGTGAGCAGTACTTC
NA,TRBV15,TRBD1,TRBJ2-2,CATTGYGELFF,TGTGCCACGACAGGGTACGGGGAGCTGTTTTTT